This entry lists 8 T cell receptor beta chains sequenced from one sample in a study of CD4+ T cells in melanoma. Profiling relied on immunoSEQ multiplex PCR, and the TCRdb table lists in-frame clones only, not all of them. The top ten clones hold around 17% of a sample with some 9,500 clones, around 70% of them seen once. Specimen: cells from a culture (not recorded whether cultured in vitro). All receptors come from a human donor with melanoma.

In DNA form, the CDR3 reads TGTGCCAGCAGCCCCGGGACAGAAGGTTATGGCTACACCTTC. Amino acid sequence: CASSPGTEGYGYTF. The chain combines TRBV5-5 with TRBJ1-2, with 7 nucleotides matching TRBD1. The V segment lost 4 bases and the J segment 5 bases; nucleotides outside the gene matches: 8. The CDR3 contains 14 residues. The germline V gene has CDR1 SGHKS and CDR2 YYEKEE (reference sequence).

Only one count was recorded for this clone. V usage is TRBV14 and J usage is TRBJ2-3; the match to TRBD2 covers 12 bases. The CDR3 is made up of 16 amino acids. V lost 3 bases to trimming and J lost 7 bases; unmatched junction nucleotides: 8. The germline CDR1 and CDR2 sequences are SGHDN and FVKESK. CDR3 coding DNA: TGTGCCAGCAGCCACCGGACTAGCGGGGCTCATAATACGCAGTATTTT. It codes for CASSHRTSGAHNTQYF.

The rearrangement joins TRBV7-3 to TRBJ2-3; D unclear. The V end lost 0 bases, the J end lost 4 bases, and 5 bases lay between the germline ends. Germline-derived CDR1 and CDR2 are SGHTA and FQGTGA. This CDR3 is 13 amino acids long. The CDR3 nucleotides read TGTGCCAGCAGCTTAACGTTCTCAGATACGCAGTATTTT. Translated: CASSLTFSDTQYF.

Here the CDR3 DNA reads TGTGCCAGCAGCTTGTGGATCCGGACAGGGGGCATCGAGACCCAGTACTTC. This translates into CASSLWIRTGGIETQYF. V gene TRBV4-2 combines with J gene TRBJ2-5, with 11 bases that match TRBD1. In germline, CDR1 is LGHNA, CDR2 YNFKEQ. The CDR3 has 17 residues. Trimming removed 5 bases from V and 5 bases from J; junction bases left unmatched: 13.

The chain employs TRBV5-4 and TRBJ1-2; 7 bases are a match to TRBD1. J lost 8 bases, V lost 4 bases, and 11 bases had no gene match. Germline V CDR1 and CDR2: SGHNT, YYREEE (reference sequence). The CDR3 contains 14 residues. CDR3 region: CASSGQQGLGGYTF. For the CDR3, the DNA is TGTGCCAGCAGCGGGCAACAGGGGTTGGGGGGCTACACCTTC.

This clone was found once. V usage is TRBV7-9 and J usage is TRBJ1-2; 7 nucleotides match TRBD1. Germline CDR1 and CDR2: SEHNR and FQNEAQ (reference sequence). V lost 5 bases and J lost 8; bases outside the gene matches: 11. CDR3 size: 14 residues. CDR3 sequence: CASSVGEGAKGYTF. CDR3 in DNA: TGTGCCAGCAGCGTGGGGGAGGGGGCAAAAGGCTACACCTTC. The full variable domain, in which reference TRBV7-9 and TRBJ1-2 provide the parts outside the CDR3, is DTGVSQNPRHKITKRGQNVTFRCDPISEHNRLYWYRQTLGQGPEFLTYFQNEAQLEKSRLLSDRFSAERPKGSFSTLEIQRTEQGDSAMYLCASSVGEGAKGYTFGSGTRLTVV.

V and J are TRBV29-1 and TRBJ1-2; tentatively, D is TRBD1 (6 bases). Germline V lookup: CDR1 SQVTM, CDR2 ANQGSEA. The length of the CDR3 is 15 residues. V dropped 8 bases and J dropped 2 bases, with 21 bases sitting between them. The CDR3 sequence is CSILRLGGQNYGYTF. DNA for the CDR3: TGCAGCATCCTCCGTCTGGGGGGGCAGAACTATGGCTACACCTTC.

This chain connects TRBV11-3 to TRBJ1-2, with D maybe TRBD1 (5 bases). From germline, CDR1 is SGHNT and CDR2 YENEEA. This CDR3 is built from 14 residues. The V gene lost 10 bases and the J gene lost 8 bases, with 23 bases spanning the gap. In DNA, the CDR3 is TGTGCCATCTTCCGGAAGGGGAAGCTGGGCGGCTACACCTTC. Translation: CAIFRKGKLGGYTF. Full variable domain (missing parts from reference TRBV11-3 and TRBJ1-2): EAGVVQSPRYKIIEKKQPVAFWCNPISGHNTLYWYLQNLGQGPELLIRYENEEAVDDSQLPKDRFSAERLKGVDSTLKIQPAELGDSAVYLCAIFRKGKLGGYTFGSGTRLTVV.